The T cell receptor beta chain described here comes from a study of Ad26.COV2.S vaccination and SARS-CoV-2 variants. Looking at the study overall: Intramuscularly, Ad26.COV2.S was given either once or twice, 56 days apart.

Sequenced by immunoSEQ multiplex PCR; TCRdb stores in-frame clones only, minus some. The sample has about 250,000 clones, around 87% seen once. CDR1 is LGHNT and CDR2 is FRNRAP in the germline V gene. The CDR3 totals 19 residues. V was pared by 4 bases and J by 4 bases, with 17 bases of the junction left unmatched. The treatment: over 15 received Ad26.COV2.S at low or high dose, single or two shots; 5 received placebo; per-sample allocation not given. The samples date from day 63 after the first vaccine or placebo injection. This specimen was peripheral blood, taken in a trial of Ad26.COV2.S vaccine versus placebo. This sequence was found in a person between 18 and 59 years old who received the Ad26.COV2.S COVID-19 vaccine or a placebo. V and J are TRBV12-5 and TRBJ1-4; 8 bases map to TRBD1. CDR3 loop: CASGSGQKTGTGINEKLFF. As DNA, the CDR3 is TGTGCTAGTGGTTCAGGCCAAAAAACCGGGACAGGAATTAATGAAAAACTGTTTTTT.